These T cell receptor beta chains were read from a single sample in a study of shared clonotypes between healthy human individuals. Clones were sequenced by immunoSEQ multiplex PCR, and TCRdb holds only the in-frame ones, with some missing. The table has around 550,000 clones, 90% to 97% seen once. The sample taken for sequencing was naive CD4+ T cells sorted from blood. The origin of the receptors is a young woman in good health. CDR3s include the opening cysteine and the closing phenylalanine or tryptophan. D genes are given only for firm matches. Clone sizes are given selectively: once, few, many, or a class where the clone is expanded.

>TRBV4-1|TRBJ2-6|NA|TRBD2
TGCGCCAGCAGCCAAGTTTTAGTTCCTAGCGGATACTCTGGGGCCAACGTCCTGACTTTC
CASSQVLVPSGYSGANVLTF
>TRBV7-9|TRBJ2-7|once|NA
TGTGCCAGCAGCTTAGGCGACCGAATCTACGAGCAGTACTTC
CASSLGDRIYEQYF
>TRBV5-1|TRBJ2-1|NA|NA
TGCGCCAGCCGACTAGTTACCTACAATGAGCAGTTCTTC
CASRLVTYNEQFF
>TRBV27|TRBJ1-1|NA|TRBD1
TGTGCCAGCAGGCAGGGGGTCCGGAACACTGAAGCTTTCTTT
CASRQGVRNTEAFF
>TRBV2|TRBJ2-2|NA|NA
TGTGCCAGCAGTGCATGGACGGCCGGAGTTACCGGGGAGCTGTTTTTT
CASSAWTAGVTGELFF
>TRBV10-3|TRBJ2-7|NA|NA
TGTGCCATCAGCTCTTTAGGGGGGTACGAGCAGTACTTC
CAISSLGGYEQYF
>TRBV29-1|TRBJ1-2|NA|TRBD1
TGCAGCGTTCAGAGGGGGGGGCCCGGACAGGGGAACACCTTC
CSVQRGGPGQGNTF
>TRBV5-5|TRBJ2-7|NA|NA
TGTGCCAGCAGCCCCCTGACAGCAAACTACGAGCAGTACTTC
CASSPLTANYEQYF
>TRBV27|TRBJ2-7|NA|NA
TGTGCCAGCACCCCGTTAGGGGGAGGGACCTACGAGCAGTACTTC
CASTPLGGGTYEQYF
>TRBV27|TRBJ1-1|NA|TRBD1
TGTGCCAGCAGTTCCCACAGGGGGAACACTGAAGCTTTCTTT
CASSSHRGNTEAFF
>TRBV19|TRBJ2-7|NA|TRBD2
TGTGCCAGTAGTCTACGGACTAGCGGGACTTACGAGCAGTACTTC
CASSLRTSGTYEQYF
>TRBV29-1|TRBJ2-7|NA|TRBD1
TGCAGCGTGGTGGACAGGGGGCGCTTCGGCTATCTCCCCTACGAGCAGTACTTC
CSVVDRGRFGYLPYEQYF
>TRBV28|TRBJ2-1|NA|TRBD1
TGTGCCAGCAGTTTCCCGACAGGGGGAGTACAGAGCTCCTACAATGAGCAGTTCTTC
CASSFPTGGVQSSYNEQFF
>TRBV11-3|TRBJ2-7|NA|NA
TGTGCCAGCAGCCCTAGTCAGTCTCCCTACGAGCAGTACTTC
CASSPSQSPYEQYF
>TRBV28|TRBJ2-1|NA|TRBD2
TGTGCCAGCAGTCCCATCTTATCGGGACTAGCGATCTACAATGAGCAGTTCTTC
CASSPILSGLAIYNEQFF
>TRBV5-8|TRBJ1-5|NA|TRBD1
TGTGCCAGCAGCCCCCGACAGGGGACAATCTATCAGCCCCAGCATTTT
CASSPRQGTIYQPQHF
>TRBV5-4|TRBJ1-4|NA|NA
TGTGCCAGCAGCTTGGGAGGCCCCAAAGTGAGAAAACTGTTTTTT
CASSLGGPKVRKLFF
>TRBV21-1|TRBJ2-7|NA|NA
TGTGCCAGCGGCTCAATGGGGACTCTGAGCTCCTACGAGCAGTACTTC
CASGSMGTLSSYEQYF
>TRBV10-2|TRBJ2-2|NA|NA
TGCGCCAGCAAGGGACCCGGGGAGCTGTTTTTT
CASKGPGELFF
>TRBV11-2|TRBJ2-5|few|NA
TGTGCCAGCAGACAGCGTGGAGAAGAGACCCAGTACTTC
CASRQRGEETQYF
>TRBV30|TRBJ2-7|NA|NA
TGTGCCTGGAGTGTACTCTACGAGCAGTACTTC
CAWSVLYEQYF
>TRBV10-2|TRBJ2-7|NA|TRBD1
TGCGCCAGCAGTGACTCGGGACAGGCCTACGAGCAGTACTTC
CASSDSGQAYEQYF
>TRBV2|TRBJ2-3|NA|NA
TGTGCCAGCAGGGGGAGGGACATACCAACAGATACGCAGTATTTT
CASRGRDIPTDTQYF
>TRBV21-1|TRBJ2-1|NA|NA
TGTGCCAGCAACCCATCGACAGGGTTCTACAATGAGCAGTTCTTC
CASNPSTGFYNEQFF
>TRBV5-1|TRBJ2-5|NA|NA
TGCGCCAGCAGCTTCGGGCGAACGGAGACCCAGTACTTC
CASSFGRTETQYF